This TCR beta chain was profiled in a study of CD8 T cells in ankylosing spondylitis. Findings and limits, study-wide: What seemed typical of ankylosing spondylitis blood was a TCR beta motif built from 8 or 9 highly homologous variants.

V was cut by 2 bases and J by 4 bases, with 14 bases left in between. CDR3 length: 15 residues. The TCR beta libraries were generated through quantitative 5'-RACE incorporating molecular barcodes. One entry per CDR3 protein results from TCRdb running MiXCR on the 5' RACE reads. Counted here are about 420,000 distinct CDR3 sequences, about a fifth occurring once; the ten biggest clones make up roughly a sixth. Ten or more counts support this clonotype. Its antigen is still unknown. This TCR came from a male donor with ankylosing spondylitis. This chain connects TRBV12-3 or TRBV12-4 to TRBJ1-1; no definite D call. Material: blood, either unsorted or a sorted T cell fraction (not recorded which). The CDR3 coding sequence is TGTGCCAGCAGTTTAAGGTTCTCCTTCCCCACTGAAGCTTTCTTT. Its translation: CASSLRFSFPTEAFF.